Below, 18 T cell receptor beta chains from the same sample are listed, as sequenced in a study of blood T cell repertoires in COVID-19 (dated by TCRdb to 2020 to 2022). Libraries were built with the immunoSEQ multiplex PCR assay. Imported from immuneACCESS, the table was reduced by TCRdb to in-frame sequences with V and J called. These copies leave out some clones; in studies compared against another copy, an unresolved V gene accounts for under half, and the cause of the remainder is not known. The sample table lists 250,000 to 300,000 clones, roughly 90% of them with a count of one. The top ten clonotypes cover around 13% of the sample. The specimen was peripheral blood. These receptors all come from a woman aged 70-85 years with COVID-19, enrolled during active disease.

The chain has TRBV9 and TRBJ2-3; D possibly corresponds to TRBD2 (7 bases). The germline gives CDR1 SGDLS, CDR2 YYNGEE. V lost 4 bases to trimming and J lost 8 bases, with 20 bases between them. CDR3 length: 15 amino acids. CDR3 nucleotides: TGTGCCAGCAGCCCGGTCGGTGGGGGGGGCGGTACGCAGTATTTT. Its translation: CASSPVGGGGGTQYF.

Only a few counts were recorded for this clone. The chain combines TRBV7-9 with TRBJ2-7, with a possible D match to TRBD2 (5 bases). CDR1 SEHNR and CDR2 FQNEAQ come from the germline V gene (reference sequence). The CDR3 totals 15 residues. V was cut by 5 bases and J by 0 bases, with 14 bases left in between. The CDR3 protein is CASSTRTGSSYEQYF. For the CDR3, the DNA is TGTGCCAGCAGCACCCGGACGGGGAGCTCCTACGAGCAGTACTTC.

The chain is built from TRBV6-1 and TRBJ2-1, with 7 nucleotides matching TRBD1. Germline trimming cut 0 bases from V and 1 base from J; bases unmatched to any gene: 6. Germline V gene sequence: CDR1 MNHNS, CDR2 SASEGT. CDR3 length: 17 amino acids. CDR3 loop: CASSEASARGSYNEQFF. CDR3 bases: TGTGCCAGCAGTGAAGCATCCGCCAGGGGGTCCTACAATGAGCAGTTCTTC.

The chain carries TRBV10-3 and TRBJ2-7; D is unclear. Germline CDR1 reads ENHRY; CDR2 reads SYGVKD. The CDR3 covers 12 residues. Between the trimmed V and J ends, which lost 10 bases and 6 bases, there was a span of 16 bases. The CDR3 DNA is TGTGCCACCCGCGGATTACGAGTCGAGCAGTACTTC. Translation gives CATRGLRVEQYF.

This clone was found once. This chain links TRBV27 with TRBJ2-5, with 7 bases lining up with TRBD1. V trimming: 6 bases; J trimming: 5 bases; junction bases outside the gene matches: 12. The CDR3 totals 15 residues. Germline V lookup: CDR1 MNHEY, CDR2 SMNVEV (reference sequence). The CDR3 here is CASSPDRAVKETQYF. The CDR3, as DNA: TGTGCCAGCAGCCCTGACAGGGCGGTTAAGGAGACCCAGTACTTC.

V is TRBV12-5 and J is TRBJ1-3; 7 nucleotides align to TRBD1. Germline loops: CDR1 LGHNT, CDR2 FRNRAP. The CDR3 contains 15 residues. V shed 2 bases, J shed 2 bases, and the junction held 3 bases outside the gene matches. CDR3 in amino acids: CASGLSGTAGNTIYF. CDR3 nucleotides: TGTGCTAGTGGTTTGTCTGGGACAGCTGGAAACACCATATATTTT.

There are a few counts of this clone. The chain links TRBV5-1 to TRBJ1-5, with 9 bases that match TRBD1. Germline-derived CDR1 and CDR2 are SGHRS and YFSETQ. This CDR3 has 15 residues. The ends lost 3 bases at V and 7 bases at J; junction bases unmatched: 8. Here the CDR3 DNA reads TGCGCCAGCAGCTGGGGGACAGGGTCTGACCAGCCCCAGCATTTT. It encodes CASSWGTGSDQPQHF.

V and J are TRBV6-2 or TRBV6-3 and TRBJ2-5; D is perhaps TRBD2 (6 bases). Between the trimmed V and J ends, which lost 5 bases and 0 bases, there was a span of 16 bases. CDR1 MNHEY and CDR2 SVGEGT come from the germline V gene. The CDR3 consists of 16 residues. The CDR3 region has the DNA TGTGCCAGCAGTAACCCCCGCCGGGACTACCAAGAGACCCAGTACTTC. This codes for CASSNPRRDYQETQYF.

J is TRBJ1-1 and V is TRBV28, with D tentatively TRBD1 (5 bases). CDR1 MDHEN and CDR2 SYDVKM come from the germline V gene. The CDR3 extends over 13 amino acids. V was shortened by 5 bases and J by 4 bases, with 11 bases between the two germline ends. The CDR3 nucleotides are TGTGCCAGCAGTCGTCAGGGTTTCACTGAAGCTTTCTTT. Translated, it gives CASSRQGFTEAFF.

The V and J genes are TRBV29-1 and TRBJ1-1; D is uncertain. In germline, CDR1 is SQVTM, CDR2 ANQGSEA. This CDR3 region has 13 residues. Trimming removed 2 bases from V and 2 bases from J, with 9 bases in between. The CDR3 here is CSVESGKNTEAFF. The CDR3 nucleotides read TGCAGCGTTGAATCGGGGAAAAACACTGAAGCTTTCTTT.

The chain combines TRBV7-2 with TRBJ2-3; 8 bases are shared with TRBD2. V was clipped by 5 bases and J by 0 bases; unmatched bases: 7. This CDR3 has 16 residues. In germline, CDR1 is SGHTA, CDR2 FQGNSA. CDR3 protein: CASSSQRGGSTDTQYF. For the CDR3, the DNA is TGTGCCAGCAGCAGCCAGCGCGGGGGGAGCACAGATACGCAGTATTTT.

The chain carries TRBV7-8 and TRBJ2-3, with D perhaps matching TRBD1 (5 bases). The V end was cut by 3 bases, the J end by 2 bases, with 18 bases between. The CDR3 length is 17 residues. Germline CDR1 SGHVS, CDR2 FQNEAQ. The CDR3 is CASSLVGPQFSTDTQYF. For the CDR3, the DNA is TGTGCCAGCAGCTTGGTGGGGCCTCAATTTTCCACAGATACGCAGTATTTT.

This clone was picked up a small number of times. The chain has TRBV11-3 and TRBJ1-2; 11 bases agree with TRBD1. This CDR3 has 15 residues. Germline lookup yields CDR1 SGHNT and CDR2 YENEEA. V trimming: 4 bases; J trimming: 7 bases; junction bases outside the gene matches: 8. CDR3 protein: CASSWEGQGVAGYTF. In DNA, the CDR3 is TGTGCCAGCAGCTGGGAGGGACAGGGGGTCGCTGGCTACACCTTC. Complete variable domain (other parts from reference TRBV11-3 and TRBJ1-2): EAGVVQSPRYKIIEKKQPVAFWCNPISGHNTLYWYLQNLGQGPELLIRYENEEAVDDSQLPKDRFSAERLKGVDSTLKIQPAELGDSAVYLCASSWEGQGVAGYTFGSGTRLTVV.

The chain couples TRBV10-3 to TRBJ1-4; 9 bases align to TRBD1. Germline CDR1 ENHRY, CDR2 SYGVKD. The CDR3 runs 17 residues. With V trimmed by 1 base and J by 5 bases, 8 bases remained unmatched. CDR3 protein: CAISEFLQGAVNEKLFF. CDR3 DNA: TGTGCCATCAGTGAGTTCTTACAGGGGGCGGTGAATGAAAAACTGTTTTTT.

The V call is TRBV2, the J call TRBJ1-5; 10 bases map to TRBD1. CDR3 length equals 14 residues. After removal of 7 bases from V and 1 base from J, the junction contained 1 base not matched to a gene. Germline values: CDR1 SNHLY, CDR2 FYNNEI. The CDR3 coding sequence is TGTGCCAGCAAGACAGGGGGCAGCAATCAGCCCCAGCATTTT. Protein: CASKTGGSNQPQHF.

The rearrangement joins TRBV7-3 to TRBJ1-1, with TRBD1 identical over 9 bases. CDR3 length equals 13 residues. Germline assignment: CDR1 SGHTA and CDR2 FQGTGA. V shed 5 bases and J 4 bases; nucleotides not matched to a gene: 2. The CDR3, as DNA: TGTGCCAGCAGCCTGGACAGGGGCACTGAAGCTTTCTTT. It is translated as CASSLDRGTEAFF. The whole variable domain, remainder taken from reference TRBV7-3 and TRBJ1-1, is GAGVSQTPSNKVTEKGKYVELRCDPISGHTALYWYRQSLGQGPEFLIYFQGTGAADDSGLPNDRFFAVRPEGSVSTLKIQRTERGDSAVYLCASSLDRGTEAFFGQGTRLTVV.

The genes are TRBV24-1 and TRBJ2-1; 13 nucleotides line up with TRBD2. Trimming took 5 bases from V and 5 from J; bases not matched to a gene: 5. Looked up from germline, CDR1 is KGHDR and CDR2 is SFDVKD. The CDR3 has 16 residues. The CDR3 here is CATSGRLAGGHNEQFF. The CDR3 nucleotides read TGTGCCACCAGTGGTCGACTAGCGGGGGGCCACAATGAGCAGTTCTTC.

A few counts support this clone. This rearrangement joins TRBV4-3 to TRBJ1-6; D possibly corresponds to TRBD1 (5 bases). CDR3 length: 16 amino acids. The ends were cut back, 0 bases at V and 10 bases at J, with 16 bases in the middle. Germline V gene sequence: CDR1 LGHNA, CDR2 YSLEER. CDR3 DNA sequence: TGCGCCAGCAGCCAAGAACCCGGCGGGGGAGGATCACCCCTCCACTTT. Translation gives CASSQEPGGGGSPLHF.